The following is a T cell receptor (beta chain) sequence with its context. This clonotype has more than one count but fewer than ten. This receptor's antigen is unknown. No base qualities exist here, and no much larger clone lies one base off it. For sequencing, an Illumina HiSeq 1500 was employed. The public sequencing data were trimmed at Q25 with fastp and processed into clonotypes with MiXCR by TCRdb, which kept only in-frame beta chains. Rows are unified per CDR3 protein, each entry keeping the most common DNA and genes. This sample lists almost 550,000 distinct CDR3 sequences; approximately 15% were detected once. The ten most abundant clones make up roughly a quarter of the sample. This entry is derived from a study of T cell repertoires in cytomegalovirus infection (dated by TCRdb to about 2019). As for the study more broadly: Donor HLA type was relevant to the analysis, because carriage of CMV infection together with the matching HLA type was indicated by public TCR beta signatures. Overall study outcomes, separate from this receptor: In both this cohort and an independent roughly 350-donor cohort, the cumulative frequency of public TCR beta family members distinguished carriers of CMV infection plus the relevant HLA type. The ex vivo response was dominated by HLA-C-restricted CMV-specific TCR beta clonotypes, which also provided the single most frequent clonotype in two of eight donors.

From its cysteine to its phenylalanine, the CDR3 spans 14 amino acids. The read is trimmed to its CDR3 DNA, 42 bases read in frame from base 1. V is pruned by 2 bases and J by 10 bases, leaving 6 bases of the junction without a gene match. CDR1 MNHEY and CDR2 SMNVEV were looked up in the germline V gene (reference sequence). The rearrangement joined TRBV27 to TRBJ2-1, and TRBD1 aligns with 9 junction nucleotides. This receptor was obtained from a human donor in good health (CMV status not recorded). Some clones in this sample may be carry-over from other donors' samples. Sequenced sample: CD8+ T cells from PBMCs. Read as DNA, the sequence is TGTGCCAGCAGTTTAAACTCCGGGACAGGGGAGCAGTTCTTC. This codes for CASSLNSGTGEQFF.